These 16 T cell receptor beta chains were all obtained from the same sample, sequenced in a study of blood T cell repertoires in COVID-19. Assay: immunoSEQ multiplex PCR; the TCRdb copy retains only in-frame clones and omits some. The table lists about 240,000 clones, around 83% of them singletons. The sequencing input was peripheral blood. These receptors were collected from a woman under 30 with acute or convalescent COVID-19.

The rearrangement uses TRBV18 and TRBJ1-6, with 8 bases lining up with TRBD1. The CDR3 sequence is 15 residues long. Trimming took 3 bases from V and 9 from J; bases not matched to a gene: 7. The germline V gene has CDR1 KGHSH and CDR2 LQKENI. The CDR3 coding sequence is TGTGCCAGCTCACCCCGGACAGGGAGTCTTTCACCCCTCCACTTT. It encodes CASSPRTGSLSPLHF.

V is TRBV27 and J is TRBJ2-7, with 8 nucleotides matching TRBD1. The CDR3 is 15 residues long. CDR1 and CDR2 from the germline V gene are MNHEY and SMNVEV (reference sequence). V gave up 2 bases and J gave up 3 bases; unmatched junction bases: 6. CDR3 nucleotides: TGTGCCAGCAGTTTACGGACAGGGACACTCTACGAGCAGTACTTC. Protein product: CASSLRTGTLYEQYF.

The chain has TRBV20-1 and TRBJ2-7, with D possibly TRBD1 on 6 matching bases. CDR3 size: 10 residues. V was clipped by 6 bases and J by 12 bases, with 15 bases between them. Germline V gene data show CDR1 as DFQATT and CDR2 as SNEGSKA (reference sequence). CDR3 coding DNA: TGCAGTGCCCGGTGGCAGGGGATGTACTTC. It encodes CSARWQGMYF.

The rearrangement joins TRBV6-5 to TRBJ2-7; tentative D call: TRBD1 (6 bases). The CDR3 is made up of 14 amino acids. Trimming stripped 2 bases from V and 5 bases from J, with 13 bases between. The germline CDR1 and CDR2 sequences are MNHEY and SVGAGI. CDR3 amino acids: CASSYRDRLDEQYF. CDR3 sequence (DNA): TGTGCCAGCAGTTACCGAGACAGGCTCGACGAGCAGTACTTC.

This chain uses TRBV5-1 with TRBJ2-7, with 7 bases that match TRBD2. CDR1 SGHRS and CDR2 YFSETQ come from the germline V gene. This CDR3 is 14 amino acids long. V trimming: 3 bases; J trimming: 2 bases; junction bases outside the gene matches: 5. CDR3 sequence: CASSWEGSPYEQYF. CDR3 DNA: TGCGCCAGCAGCTGGGAGGGATCCCCCTACGAGCAGTACTTC.

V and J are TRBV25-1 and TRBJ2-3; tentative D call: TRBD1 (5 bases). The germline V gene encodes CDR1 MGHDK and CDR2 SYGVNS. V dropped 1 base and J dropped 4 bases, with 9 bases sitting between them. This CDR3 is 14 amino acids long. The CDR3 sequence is CASSELGVADTQYF. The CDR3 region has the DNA TGTGCCAGCAGTGAATTAGGGGTTGCAGATACGCAGTATTTT.

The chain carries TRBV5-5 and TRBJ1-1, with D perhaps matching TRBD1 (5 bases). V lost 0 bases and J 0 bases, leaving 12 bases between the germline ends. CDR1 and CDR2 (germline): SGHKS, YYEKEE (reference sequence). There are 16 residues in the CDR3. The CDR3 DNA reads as TGTGCCAGCAGCTTGGTTCTCCCAGGGATGAACACTGAAGCTTTCTTT. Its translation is CASSLVLPGMNTEAFF.

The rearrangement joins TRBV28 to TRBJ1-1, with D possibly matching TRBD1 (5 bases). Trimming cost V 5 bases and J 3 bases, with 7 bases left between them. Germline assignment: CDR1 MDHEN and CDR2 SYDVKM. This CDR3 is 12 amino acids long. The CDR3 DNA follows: TGTGCCAGCAGTGGGGGGTACACTGAAGCTTTCTTT. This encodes CASSGGYTEAFF.

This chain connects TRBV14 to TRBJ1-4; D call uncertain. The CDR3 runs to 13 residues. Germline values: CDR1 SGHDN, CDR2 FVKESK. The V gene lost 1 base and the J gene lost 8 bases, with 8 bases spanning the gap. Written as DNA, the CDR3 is TGTGCCAGCAGCCAAGTAGCGGAGGAAAAACTGTTTTTT. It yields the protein CASSQVAEEKLFF.

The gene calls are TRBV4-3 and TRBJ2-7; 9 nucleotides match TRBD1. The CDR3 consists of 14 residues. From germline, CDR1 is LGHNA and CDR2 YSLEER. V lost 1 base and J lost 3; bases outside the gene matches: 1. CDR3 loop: CASSQGTGVYEQYF. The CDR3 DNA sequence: TGCGCCAGCAGCCAAGGGACAGGGGTCTACGAGCAGTACTTC.

CDR3 nucleotide sequence: TGTGCCATCACTCCGGACAGGGGCCACGGGGCTGAAGCTTTCTTT. Amino acids: CAITPDRGHGAEAFF. V gene TRBV10-3 combines with J gene TRBJ1-1; 9 bases line up with TRBD1. J gave up 6 bases and V 7 bases, and 12 bases lay outside the gene matches. The germline V gene has CDR1 ENHRY and CDR2 SYGVKD. The CDR3 length is 15 residues.

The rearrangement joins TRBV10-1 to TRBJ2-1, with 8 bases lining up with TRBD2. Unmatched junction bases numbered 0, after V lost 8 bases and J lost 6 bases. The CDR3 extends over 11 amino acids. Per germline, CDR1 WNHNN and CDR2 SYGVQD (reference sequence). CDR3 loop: CASAGGNEQFF. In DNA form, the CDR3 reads TGCGCCAGCGCGGGGGGCAATGAGCAGTTCTTC.

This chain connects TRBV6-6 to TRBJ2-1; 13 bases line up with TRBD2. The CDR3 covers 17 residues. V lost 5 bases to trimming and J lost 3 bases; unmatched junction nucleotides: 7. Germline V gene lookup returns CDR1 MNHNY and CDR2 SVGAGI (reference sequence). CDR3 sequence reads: CASSPHGLAGVYNEQFF. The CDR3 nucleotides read TGTGCCAGCAGTCCTCATGGACTAGCGGGAGTCTACAATGAGCAGTTCTTC.

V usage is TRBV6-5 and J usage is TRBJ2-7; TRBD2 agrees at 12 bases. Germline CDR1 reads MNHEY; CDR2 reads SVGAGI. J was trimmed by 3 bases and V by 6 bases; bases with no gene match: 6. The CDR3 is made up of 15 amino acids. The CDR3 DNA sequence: TGTGCCAGCAGCTACGGACTAGCGGGACGCTACGAGCAGTACTTC. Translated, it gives CASSYGLAGRYEQYF.

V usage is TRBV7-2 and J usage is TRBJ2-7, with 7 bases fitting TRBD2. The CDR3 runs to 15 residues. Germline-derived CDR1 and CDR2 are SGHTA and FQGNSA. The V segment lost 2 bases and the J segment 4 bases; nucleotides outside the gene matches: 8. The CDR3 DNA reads TGTGCCAGCAGCTTATATGATAGCGGGCTTTACGAGCAGTACTTC. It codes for CASSLYDSGLYEQYF. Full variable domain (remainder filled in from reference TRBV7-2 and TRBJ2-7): GAGVSQSPSNKVTEKGKDVELRCDPISGHTALYWYRQSLGQGLEFLIYFQGNSAPDKSGLPSDRFSAERTGGSVSTLTIQRTQQEDSAVYLCASSLYDSGLYEQYFGPGTRLTVT.

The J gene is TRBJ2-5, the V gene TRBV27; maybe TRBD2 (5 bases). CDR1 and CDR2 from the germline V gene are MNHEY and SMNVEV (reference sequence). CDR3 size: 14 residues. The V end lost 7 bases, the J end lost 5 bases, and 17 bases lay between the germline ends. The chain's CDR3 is CASNFLGPGETQYF. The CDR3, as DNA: TGTGCCAGCAATTTCTTAGGTCCGGGGGAGACCCAGTACTTC.